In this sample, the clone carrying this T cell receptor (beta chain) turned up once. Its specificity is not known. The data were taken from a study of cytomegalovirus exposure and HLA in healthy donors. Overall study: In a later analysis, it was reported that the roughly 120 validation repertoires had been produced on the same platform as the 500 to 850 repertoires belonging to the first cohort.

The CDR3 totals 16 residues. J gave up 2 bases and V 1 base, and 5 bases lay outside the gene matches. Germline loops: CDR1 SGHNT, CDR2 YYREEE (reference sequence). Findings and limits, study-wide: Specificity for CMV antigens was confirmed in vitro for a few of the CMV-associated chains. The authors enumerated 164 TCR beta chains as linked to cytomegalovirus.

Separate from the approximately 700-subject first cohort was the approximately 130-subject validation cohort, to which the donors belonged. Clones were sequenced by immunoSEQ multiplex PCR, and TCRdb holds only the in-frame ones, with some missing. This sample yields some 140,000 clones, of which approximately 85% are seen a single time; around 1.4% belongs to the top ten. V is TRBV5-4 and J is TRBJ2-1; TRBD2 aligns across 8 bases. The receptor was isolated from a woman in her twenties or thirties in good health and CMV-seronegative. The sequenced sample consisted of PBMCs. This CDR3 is CASSLRAGVAYNEQFF. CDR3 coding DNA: TGTGCCAGCAGCTTGAGAGCGGGGGTGGCCTACAATGAGCAGTTCTTC. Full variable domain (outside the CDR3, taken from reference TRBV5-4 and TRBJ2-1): ETGVTQSPTHLIKTRGQQVTLRCSSQSGHNTVSWYQQALGQGPQFIFQYYREEENGRGNFPPRFSGLQFPNYSSELNVNALELDDSALYLCASSLRAGVAYNEQFFGPGTRLTVL.